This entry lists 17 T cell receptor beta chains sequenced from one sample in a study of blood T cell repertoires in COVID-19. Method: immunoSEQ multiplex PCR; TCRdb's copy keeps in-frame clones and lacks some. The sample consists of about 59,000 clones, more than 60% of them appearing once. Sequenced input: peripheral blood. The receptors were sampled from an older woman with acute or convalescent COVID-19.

The CDR3 is CATRGTSGANNEQFF. CDR3 bases: TGTGCCACCAGAGGGACTAGCGGGGCAAACAATGAGCAGTTCTTC. The chain joins TRBV24-1 to TRBJ2-1, with 13 bases fitting TRBD2. The germline CDR1 and CDR2 sequences are KGHDR and SFDVKD. This CDR3 region has 15 residues. V was pared by 7 bases and J by 5 bases, with 4 bases of the junction left unmatched.

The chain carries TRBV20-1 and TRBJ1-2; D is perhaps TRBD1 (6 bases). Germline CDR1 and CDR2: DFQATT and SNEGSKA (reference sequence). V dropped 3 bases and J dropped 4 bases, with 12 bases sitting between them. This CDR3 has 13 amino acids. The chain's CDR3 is CSASVGQLYGYTF. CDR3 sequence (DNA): TGCAGTGCTAGTGTCGGACAGCTCTATGGCTACACCTTC.

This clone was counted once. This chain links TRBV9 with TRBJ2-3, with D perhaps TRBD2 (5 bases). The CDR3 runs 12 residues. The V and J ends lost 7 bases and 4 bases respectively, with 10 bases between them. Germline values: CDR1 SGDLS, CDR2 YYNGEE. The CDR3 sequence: CASSEGPDTQYF. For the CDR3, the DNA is TGTGCCAGCTCAGAGGGCCCAGATACGCAGTATTTT.

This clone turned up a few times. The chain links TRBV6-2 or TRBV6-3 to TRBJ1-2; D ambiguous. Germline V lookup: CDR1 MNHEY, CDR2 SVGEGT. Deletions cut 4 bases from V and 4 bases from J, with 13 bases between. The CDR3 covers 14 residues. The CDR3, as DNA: TGTGCCAGCAGTTCTAGACGGTTCTTCTATGGCTACACCTTC. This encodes CASSSRRFFYGYTF.

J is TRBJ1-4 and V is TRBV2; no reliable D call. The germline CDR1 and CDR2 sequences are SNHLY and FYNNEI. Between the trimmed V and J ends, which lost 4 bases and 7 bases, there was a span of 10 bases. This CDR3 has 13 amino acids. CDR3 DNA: TGTGCCAGCAGTGGAAACCGGGGTGAAAAACTGTTTTTT. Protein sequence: CASSGNRGEKLFF.

Here the CDR3 DNA reads TGTGCCAGCAGTTCCTTCATAGCGGGGAGGGACGAGCAGTACTTC. It is translated as CASSSFIAGRDEQYF. The J gene is TRBJ2-7, the V gene TRBV27, with 8 bases lining up with TRBD2. Germline CDR1 and CDR2: MNHEY and SMNVEV (reference sequence). With 4 bases clipped from V and 5 bases from J, the junction kept 10 bases outside the gene matches. The CDR3 totals 15 residues.

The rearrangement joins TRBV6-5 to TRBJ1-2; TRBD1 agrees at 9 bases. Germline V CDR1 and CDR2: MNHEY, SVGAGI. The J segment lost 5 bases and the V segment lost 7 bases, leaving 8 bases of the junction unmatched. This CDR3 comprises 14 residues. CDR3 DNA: TGTGCCAGCACCACGACAGGGGGACTTTATGGCTACACCTTC. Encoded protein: CASTTTGGLYGYTF.

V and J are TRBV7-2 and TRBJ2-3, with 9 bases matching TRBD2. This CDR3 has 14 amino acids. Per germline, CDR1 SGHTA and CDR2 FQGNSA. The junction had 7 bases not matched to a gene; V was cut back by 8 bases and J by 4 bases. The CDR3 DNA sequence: TGTGCCAGCGGGCGGGGGGGCGGTCCAGATACGCAGTATTTT. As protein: CASGRGGGPDTQYF.

The CDR3: CAISETGQGGTGELFF. The CDR3 bases are TGTGCCATCAGTGAGACCGGACAGGGGGGCACCGGGGAGCTGTTTTTT. This chain links TRBV10-3 with TRBJ2-2; 10 positions match TRBD1. Germline V CDR1 and CDR2: ENHRY, SYGVKD. The CDR3 loop spans 16 amino acids. The trim removed 2 bases at V and 4 bases at J, leaving 4 bases unmatched.

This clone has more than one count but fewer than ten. CDR3 residues: CARTGSSGYTF. CDR3 DNA sequence: TGTGCCAGAACGGGAAGTAGTGGCTACACCTTC. The V call is TRBV6-5, the J call TRBJ1-2; D is ambiguous. With 9 bases removed from V and 7 bases from J, the gap between germline ends came to 12 bases. This CDR3 is 11 amino acids long. Germline V gives CDR1 MNHEY, CDR2 SVGAGI.

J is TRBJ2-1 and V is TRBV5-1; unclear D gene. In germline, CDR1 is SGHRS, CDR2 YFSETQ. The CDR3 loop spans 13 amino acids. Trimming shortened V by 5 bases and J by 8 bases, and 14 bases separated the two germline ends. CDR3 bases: TGCGCCAGCAGTGACCCACTAAGCGATGAGCAGTTCTTC. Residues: CASSDPLSDEQFF.

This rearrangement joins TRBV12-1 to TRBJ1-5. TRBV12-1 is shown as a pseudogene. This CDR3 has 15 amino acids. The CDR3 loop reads CARGSPRGANQPQHF. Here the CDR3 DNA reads TGTGCCAGAGGATCGCCCAGAGGAGCCAATCAGCCCCAGCATTTT.

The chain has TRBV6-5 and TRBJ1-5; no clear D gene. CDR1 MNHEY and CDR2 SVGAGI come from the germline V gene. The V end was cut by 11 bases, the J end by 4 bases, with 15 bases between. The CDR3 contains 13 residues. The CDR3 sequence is CAGHGEVNQPQHF. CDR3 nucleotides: TGTGCCGGGCATGGGGAGGTTAATCAGCCCCAGCATTTT.

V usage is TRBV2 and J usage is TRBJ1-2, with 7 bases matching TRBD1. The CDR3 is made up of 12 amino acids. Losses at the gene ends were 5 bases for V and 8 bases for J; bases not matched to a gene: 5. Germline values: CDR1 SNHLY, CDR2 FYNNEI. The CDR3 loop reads CASSNRGYGYTF. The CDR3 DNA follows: TGTGCCAGCAGTAACAGGGGATACGGCTACACCTTC.

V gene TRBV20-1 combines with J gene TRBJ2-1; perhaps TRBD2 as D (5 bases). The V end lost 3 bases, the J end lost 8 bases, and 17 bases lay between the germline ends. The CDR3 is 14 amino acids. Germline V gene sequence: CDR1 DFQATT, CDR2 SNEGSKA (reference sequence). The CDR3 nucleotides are TGCAGTGCTAGTCCGGGGTTCGATCCGGATGAGCAGTTCTTC. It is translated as CSASPGFDPDEQFF.

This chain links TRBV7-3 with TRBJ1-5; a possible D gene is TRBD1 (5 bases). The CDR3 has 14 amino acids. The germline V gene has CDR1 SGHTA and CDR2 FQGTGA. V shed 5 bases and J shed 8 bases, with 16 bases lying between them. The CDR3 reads CASSHKGLPEPQHF. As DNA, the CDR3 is TGTGCCAGCAGCCACAAGGGGTTGCCGGAGCCCCAGCATTTT.

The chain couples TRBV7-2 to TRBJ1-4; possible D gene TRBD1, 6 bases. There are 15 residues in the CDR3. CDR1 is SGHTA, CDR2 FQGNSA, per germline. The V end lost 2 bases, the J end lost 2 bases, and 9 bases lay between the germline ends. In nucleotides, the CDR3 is TGTGCCAGCAGCTTAAACAGGGTTACTAATGAAAAACTGTTTTTT. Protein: CASSLNRVTNEKLFF.